The rows below give T cell receptor beta chains drawn from one sample of a study of cytomegalovirus exposure and HLA in healthy donors. Sequencing was performed with immunoSEQ multiplex PCR; in TCRdb, only in-frame clones are kept and a portion is missing. Of roughly 130,000 clones in the sample, about three quarters were seen once. Sample: PBMCs. These receptors originate from a male donor in good health and CMV-seropositive. The CDR3 runs from the conserved cysteine through the conserved F or W. D genes are given only for firm matches. For some rows the clone size is stated as once, few or many, or as a class when expanded; others skip it.

v_gene: TRBV28
j_gene: TRBJ2-2
d_gene: TRBD1
abundance: NA
CDR3aa: CASRPPGTGGTGELFF
CDR3nt: TGTGCCAGCAGGCCCCCGGGGACAGGGGGGACCGGGGAGCTGTTTTTT

v_gene: TRBV5-8
j_gene: TRBJ2-6
d_gene: TRBD1
abundance: NA
CDR3aa: CARGYQGARTGANVLTF
CDR3nt: TGTGCCAGGGGGTACCAGGGGGCGAGGACTGGGGCCAACGTCCTGACTTTC

v_gene: TRBV7-2
j_gene: TRBJ2-2
d_gene: TRBD1
abundance: NA
CDR3aa: CASSIQGAGNTGELFF
CDR3nt: TGTGCCAGCAGCATACAGGGGGCGGGGAACACCGGGGAGCTGTTTTTT

v_gene: TRBV18
j_gene: TRBJ2-1
d_gene: NA
abundance: NA
CDR3aa: CASSLTSYDEQFF
CDR3nt: TGTGCCAGCTCGCTAACTAGCTACGATGAGCAGTTCTTC

v_gene: TRBV18
j_gene: TRBJ2-7
d_gene: NA
abundance: NA
CDR3aa: CASSPRSSIRQYF
CDR3nt: TGTGCCAGCTCACCACGGTCCAGTATCAGGCAGTACTTC

v_gene: TRBV11-3
j_gene: TRBJ2-7
d_gene: NA
abundance: NA
CDR3aa: CASSLRGLDEQYF
CDR3nt: TGTGCCAGCAGCTTACGAGGGCTGGACGAGCAGTACTTC

v_gene: TRBV7-9
j_gene: TRBJ2-7
d_gene: NA
abundance: once
CDR3aa: CASSLVNSIEPYF
CDR3nt: TGTGCCAGCAGCTTAGTAAACAGCATCGAACCCTACTTC

v_gene: TRBV6-5
j_gene: TRBJ2-1
d_gene: TRBD2
abundance: NA
CDR3aa: CASSYSSGSANEQFF
CDR3nt: TGTGCCAGCAGTTACTCAAGCGGGAGCGCCAATGAGCAGTTCTTC

v_gene: TRBV27
j_gene: TRBJ2-1
d_gene: NA
abundance: NA
CDR3aa: CASIHGNEQFF
CDR3nt: TGTGCCAGCATCCACGGCAATGAGCAGTTCTTC

v_gene: TRBV7-2
j_gene: TRBJ2-7
d_gene: NA
abundance: once
CDR3aa: CASSFSAAGTYEQYF
CDR3nt: TGTGCCAGCAGCTTCTCGGCGGCGGGAACATACGAGCAGTACTTC

v_gene: TRBV27
j_gene: TRBJ1-1
d_gene: NA
abundance: NA
CDR3aa: CASSSRTTNTEAFF
CDR3nt: TGTGCCAGCAGTTCGAGGACAACGAACACTGAAGCTTTCTTT

v_gene: TRBV7-3
j_gene: TRBJ2-3
d_gene: NA
abundance: NA
CDR3aa: CASSSSGNTQNTQYF
CDR3nt: TGTGCCAGCAGCTCCTCCGGGAATACACAGAATACGCAGTATTTT

v_gene: TRBV29-1
j_gene: TRBJ1-1
d_gene: NA
abundance: NA
CDR3aa: CSAADSTEAFF
CDR3nt: TGCAGCGCAGCGGACAGCACTGAAGCTTTCTTT

v_gene: TRBV9
j_gene: TRBJ2-3
d_gene: NA
abundance: NA
CDR3aa: CASSVVGGAGVDTQYF
CDR3nt: TGTGCCAGCAGCGTAGTTGGGGGAGCAGGGGTAGATACGCAGTATTTT

v_gene: TRBV2
j_gene: TRBJ2-7
d_gene: TRBD1
abundance: NA
CDR3aa: CASSELGQGDEQYF
CDR3nt: TGTGCCAGCAGTGAACTGGGACAGGGTGACGAGCAGTACTTC

v_gene: TRBV30
j_gene: TRBJ2-1
d_gene: TRBD1
abundance: NA
CDR3aa: CAWSGGQGQFF
CDR3nt: TGTGCCTGGAGCGGGGGACAGGGCCAGTTCTTC

v_gene: TRBV7-9
j_gene: TRBJ1-1
d_gene: NA
abundance: NA
CDR3aa: CASSRPWARANTEAFF
CDR3nt: TGTGCCAGCAGCAGGCCGTGGGCCAGGGCGAACACTGAAGCTTTCTTT

v_gene: TRBV15
j_gene: TRBJ2-2
d_gene: NA
abundance: NA
CDR3aa: CATSRAAGPFPSGELFF
CDR3nt: TGTGCCACCAGCAGAGCCGCGGGACCCTTTCCCTCCGGGGAGCTGTTTTTT

v_gene: TRBV28
j_gene: TRBJ1-4
d_gene: NA
abundance: NA
CDR3aa: CASSSADRLNEKLFF
CDR3nt: TGTGCCAGCAGTTCCGCCGACAGATTGAATGAAAAACTGTTTTTT

v_gene: TRBV6-1
j_gene: TRBJ1-2
d_gene: NA
abundance: NA
CDR3aa: CASSWKGGDGYTF
CDR3nt: TGTGCCAGCAGCTGGAAAGGGGGAGATGGCTACACCTTC

v_gene: TRBV11-2
j_gene: TRBJ2-2
d_gene: NA
abundance: NA
CDR3aa: CASSPTVNTGELFF
CDR3nt: TGTGCCAGCAGCCCCACAGTGAACACCGGGGAGCTGTTTTTT

v_gene: TRBV20-1
j_gene: TRBJ2-5
d_gene: NA
abundance: NA
CDR3aa: CSARDRETQYF
CDR3nt: TGCAGTGCTAGAGATCGAGAGACCCAGTACTTC

v_gene: TRBV7-7
j_gene: TRBJ2-3
d_gene: NA
abundance: NA
CDR3aa: CASSLGMRVDTQYF
CDR3nt: TGTGCTAGCAGCTTAGGTATGAGAGTCGATACGCAGTATTTT

v_gene: TRBV7-9
j_gene: TRBJ1-6
d_gene: TRBD1
abundance: NA
CDR3aa: CASSYRTGDRSPLHF
CDR3nt: TGTGCCAGCAGCTACCGGACAGGGGACCGTTCACCCCTCCACTTT

v_gene: TRBV7-2
j_gene: TRBJ2-3
d_gene: TRBD2
abundance: NA
CDR3aa: CASSPWPSGTTDTQYF
CDR3nt: TGTGCCAGCAGCCCATGGCCTAGCGGGACCACAGATACGCAGTATTTT

v_gene: TRBV13
j_gene: TRBJ2-6
d_gene: NA
abundance: NA
CDR3aa: CASSLGDSGANVLTF
CDR3nt: TGTGCCAGCAGTCTAGGGGACTCTGGGGCCAACGTCCTGACTTTC

v_gene: TRBV7-6
j_gene: TRBJ2-2
d_gene: TRBD2
abundance: once
CDR3aa: CASSLVGGETGELFF
CDR3nt: TGTGCCAGCAGCTTAGTGGGAGGGGAGACCGGGGAGCTGTTTTTT

v_gene: TRBV25-1
j_gene: TRBJ2-7
d_gene: TRBD1
abundance: once
CDR3aa: CASSQTGIYEQYF
CDR3nt: TGTGCCAGCAGCCAGACAGGGATCTACGAGCAGTACTTC

v_gene: TRBV28
j_gene: TRBJ2-7
d_gene: NA
abundance: once
CDR3aa: CASSKSFSYEQYF
CDR3nt: TGTGCCAGCAGTAAGAGTTTCTCCTACGAGCAGTACTTC

v_gene: TRBV6-5
j_gene: TRBJ1-6
d_gene: NA
abundance: once
CDR3aa: CASSYSTTVNSPLHF
CDR3nt: TGTGCCAGCAGTTACTCGACGACAGTGAATTCACCCCTCCACTTT

v_gene: TRBV9
j_gene: TRBJ2-7
d_gene: TRBD2
abundance: once
CDR3aa: CASSSTGEGEQYF
CDR3nt: TGTGCCAGCAGCTCTACGGGGGAGGGGGAGCAGTACTTC

v_gene: TRBV7-9
j_gene: TRBJ2-3
d_gene: TRBD2
abundance: NA
CDR3aa: CASSSTGGATDTQYF
CDR3nt: TGTGCCAGCAGCTCGACCGGGGGGGCCACAGATACGCAGTATTTT

v_gene: TRBV7-3
j_gene: TRBJ1-1
d_gene: NA
abundance: NA
CDR3aa: CASSPGWDTEAFF
CDR3nt: TGTGCCAGCAGCCCGGGGTGGGACACTGAAGCTTTCTTT

v_gene: TRBV19
j_gene: TRBJ2-3
d_gene: NA
abundance: NA
CDR3aa: CASEQGVQPHSTDTQYF
CDR3nt: TGTGCCAGCGAACAAGGGGTACAGCCACATAGCACAGATACGCAGTATTTT

v_gene: TRBV6-5
j_gene: TRBJ2-7
d_gene: TRBD2
abundance: NA
CDR3aa: CASSWTGRVMHEQYF
CDR3nt: TGTGCCAGCAGTTGGACCGGGAGGGTAATGCACGAGCAGTACTTC

v_gene: TRBV18
j_gene: TRBJ1-1
d_gene: TRBD1
abundance: NA
CDR3aa: CASSPRTGGARTEAFF
CDR3nt: TGTGCCAGCTCACCAAGGACAGGGGGCGCGAGGACTGAAGCTTTCTTT

v_gene: TRBV7-8
j_gene: TRBJ2-1
d_gene: TRBD1
abundance: NA
CDR3aa: CASSPGGVYNLNNEQFF
CDR3nt: TGTGCCAGCAGCCCAGGGGGTGTCTATAATCTCAACAATGAGCAGTTCTTC

v_gene: TRBV25-1
j_gene: TRBJ1-2
d_gene: TRBD1
abundance: NA
CDR3aa: CASSPAGGYGGYTF
CDR3nt: TGTGCCAGCAGTCCGGCAGGGGGCTACGGTGGCTACACCTTC

v_gene: TRBV30
j_gene: TRBJ2-1
d_gene: NA
abundance: NA
CDR3aa: CAWSTHNEQFF
CDR3nt: TGTGCCTGGAGTACTCACAATGAGCAGTTCTTC

v_gene: TRBV10-3
j_gene: TRBJ1-1
d_gene: TRBD1
abundance: NA
CDR3aa: CAITRDRASTEAFF
CDR3nt: TGTGCCATCACCAGGGACAGGGCGAGCACTGAAGCTTTCTTT

v_gene: TRBV28
j_gene: TRBJ2-2
d_gene: TRBD1
abundance: NA
CDR3aa: CASSLPLGQTNTGELFF
CDR3nt: TGTGCCAGCAGTTTACCCTTGGGACAGACGAACACCGGGGAGCTGTTTTTT

v_gene: TRBV27
j_gene: TRBJ2-1
d_gene: NA
abundance: NA
CDR3aa: CASSISPGYQFF
CDR3nt: TGTGCCAGCAGTATATCTCCCGGGTATCAGTTCTTC

v_gene: TRBV9
j_gene: TRBJ1-4
d_gene: NA
abundance: NA
CDR3aa: CASSVTVNEKLFF
CDR3nt: TGTGCCAGCAGCGTGACAGTGAATGAAAAACTGTTTTTT

v_gene: TRBV30
j_gene: TRBJ2-1
d_gene: NA
abundance: few
CDR3aa: CAWMPAEYNEQFF
CDR3nt: TGTGCCTGGATGCCAGCGGAGTACAATGAGCAGTTCTTC

v_gene: TRBV5-6
j_gene: TRBJ1-2
d_gene: NA
abundance: NA
CDR3aa: CASSLVQGYGYTF
CDR3nt: TGTGCCAGCAGCTTGGTGCAGGGCTATGGCTACACCTTC

v_gene: TRBV5-8
j_gene: TRBJ1-1
d_gene: TRBD1
abundance: NA
CDR3aa: CASSLIGTGGTEAFF
CDR3nt: TGTGCCAGCAGCTTGATTGGCACAGGGGGCACTGAAGCTTTCTTT

v_gene: TRBV9
j_gene: TRBJ2-5
d_gene: TRBD2
abundance: NA
CDR3aa: CASSASGSGKETQYF
CDR3nt: TGTGCCAGCAGCGCGTCGGGGAGCGGGAAAGAGACCCAGTACTTC

v_gene: TRBV6-5
j_gene: TRBJ1-3
d_gene: NA
abundance: NA
CDR3aa: CASRGRDHTIYF
CDR3nt: TGTGCCAGCAGGGGCAGGGATCACACCATATATTTT

v_gene: TRBV19
j_gene: TRBJ1-2
d_gene: TRBD1
abundance: NA
CDR3aa: CASFNTGTADNYGYTF
CDR3nt: TGTGCCAGTTTTAATACCGGGACAGCGGATAACTATGGCTACACCTTC

v_gene: TRBV9
j_gene: TRBJ2-2
d_gene: TRBD1
abundance: NA
CDR3aa: CASSVDQGANGELFF
CDR3nt: TGTGCCAGCAGCGTAGATCAGGGGGCAAACGGGGAGCTGTTTTTT

v_gene: TRBV10-2
j_gene: TRBJ2-7
d_gene: TRBD2
abundance: NA
CDR3aa: CASIPLAGDYEQYF
CDR3nt: TGCGCCAGCATCCCACTAGCGGGAGACTACGAGCAGTACTTC

v_gene: TRBV19
j_gene: TRBJ2-2
d_gene: TRBD1
abundance: NA
CDR3aa: CASRQQGYTGELFF
CDR3nt: TGTGCCAGTAGGCAACAGGGGTACACCGGGGAGCTGTTTTTT

v_gene: TRBV30
j_gene: TRBJ2-7
d_gene: NA
abundance: once
CDR3aa: CAWTRNRGGYEQYF
CDR3nt: TGTGCCTGGACGAGAAACAGGGGAGGCTACGAGCAGTACTTC

v_gene: TRBV18
j_gene: TRBJ2-2
d_gene: NA
abundance: NA
CDR3aa: CASSPPWRTALTGELFF
CDR3nt: TGTGCCAGCTCACCACCTTGGCGGACAGCCCTCACCGGGGAGCTGTTTTTT

v_gene: TRBV7-2
j_gene: TRBJ1-3
d_gene: NA
abundance: NA
CDR3aa: CASSLVPFSGNTIYF
CDR3nt: TGTGCCAGCAGCTTAGTTCCATTCTCTGGAAACACCATATATTTT

v_gene: TRBV7-9
j_gene: TRBJ2-5
d_gene: NA
abundance: NA
CDR3aa: CASRLGWAGQETQYF
CDR3nt: TGTGCCAGCAGATTGGGATGGGCGGGTCAAGAGACCCAGTACTTC

v_gene: TRBV28
j_gene: TRBJ1-6
d_gene: NA
abundance: NA
CDR3aa: CASSSQGSSYNSPLHF
CDR3nt: TGTGCCAGCAGTTCCCAGGGGAGCTCCTATAATTCACCCCTCCACTTT

v_gene: TRBV13
j_gene: TRBJ2-1
d_gene: TRBD2
abundance: once
CDR3aa: CASRKLTGAGGSYNEQFF
CDR3nt: TGTGCCAGCAGAAAACTTACGGGGGCGGGAGGGTCCTACAATGAGCAGTTCTTC

v_gene: TRBV5-1
j_gene: TRBJ1-1
d_gene: TRBD1
abundance: NA
CDR3aa: CASTQTGGTEAFF
CDR3nt: TGCGCCAGCACCCAAACAGGGGGCACTGAAGCTTTCTTT